A single T cell receptor beta chain is shown here with its context. This record belongs to a study of identical twins. TCRdb ran MiXCR on the 5' RACE reads and lists one entry per CDR3 protein. The sample has about 890,000 distinct CDR3 sequences; 9% to 15% are singletons. Germline CDR1 KGHDR, CDR2 SFDVKD. V lost 3 bases, J lost 5 bases, and 8 bases stayed unmatched. CDR3 length: 17 residues. These data also featured in a second study, about yellow fever vaccine responses in identical twins.

Sequencing used PBMCs. The receptor's source is a woman aged 18 to 35 in good health. The chain combines TRBV24-1 with TRBJ2-1; 11 bases align to TRBD2. CDR3 in amino acids: CATSDQRTSGPNNEQFF. The DNA for the CDR3 is TGTGCCACCAGTGATCAAAGGACTAGCGGGCCGAACAATGAGCAGTTCTTC.